One and the same sample provided the 21 T cell receptor beta chains below, sequenced in a study of CD8 T cells in Susac syndrome. The RNA input was about 0.5 to 1 ug, and it was reverse transcribed with random hexamers. Via MiXCR, TCRdb re-called the immunoSEQ multiplex PCR reads, giving one row per CDR3 protein. The sample lists some 26,000 distinct CDR3 sequences, 90% to 95% seen once, with around 0.62% in the top ten. The sample consisted of CD8+ T cells from PBMCs. The receptors stem from a human donor with Susac syndrome.

The chain couples TRBV14 to TRBJ2-3, with D perhaps TRBD2 (6 bases). Germline assignment: CDR1 SGHDN and CDR2 FVKESK. V lost 5 bases, J lost 2 bases, and 17 bases lay in between. This CDR3 region has 16 residues. CDR3 residues: CASSYQPGLLTDTQYF. DNA for the CDR3: TGTGCCAGCAGCTACCAGCCGGGACTGCTCACAGATACGCAGTATTTT.

V usage is TRBV2 and J usage is TRBJ1-1; D uncertain. This CDR3 is built from 13 residues. Germline V lookup: CDR1 SNHLY, CDR2 FYNNEI. Trimming pared 2 bases from V and 1 base from J, leaving 5 bases between. CDR3 loop: CASSELSNTEAFF. CDR3 DNA sequence: TGTGCCAGCAGTGAACTGTCGAACACTGAAGCTTTCTTT.

V usage is TRBV4-1 and J usage is TRBJ1-5; TRBD1 aligns across 9 bases. V lost 4 bases to trimming and J lost 3 bases; unmatched junction nucleotides: 10. CDR1 and CDR2 from the germline V gene are MGHRA and YSYEKL. CDR3 length equals 17 residues. The CDR3 DNA follows: TGCGCCAGCAGCCCCGTTATTGGACAGGGGAACAATCAGCCCCAGCATTTT. This encodes CASSPVIGQGNNQPQHF.

The chain recombines TRBV20-1 with TRBJ1-1; TRBD1 is a possible D gene (5 bases). CDR3 length equals 13 residues. Germline V CDR1 and CDR2: DFQATT, SNEGSKA (reference sequence). Trimming took 8 bases from V and 3 from J, leaving 16 bases between them. The CDR3 loop is CSSSQEGYTEAFF. Written as DNA, the CDR3 is TGCAGTTCCTCACAGGAGGGGTACACTGAAGCTTTCTTT.

This sequence joins TRBV7-2 and TRBJ1-2; 11 bases line up with TRBD1. This CDR3 has 18 amino acids. Germline V CDR1 and CDR2: SGHTA, FQGNSA. Trimming cost V 4 bases and J 1 base; bases outside gene matches: 11. Here the CDR3 reads CASSSYLGTGGINYGYTF. In nucleotides, the CDR3 is TGTGCCAGCAGCTCTTACCTCGGGACAGGGGGAATTAACTATGGCTACACCTTC. Using reference TRBV7-2 and TRBJ1-2 for the parts outside the CDR3, the full variable domain is GAGVSQSPSNKVTEKGKDVELRCDPISGHTALYWYRQSLGQGLEFLIYFQGNSAPDKSGLPSDRFSAERTGGSVSTLTIQRTQQEDSAVYLCASSSYLGTGGINYGYTFGSGTRLTVV.

The chain uses TRBV28 and TRBJ1-2; tentative D call: TRBD1 (5 bases). CDR3 length: 18 amino acids. Germline V CDR1 and CDR2: MDHEN, SYDVKM. Trimming took 6 bases from V and 3 from J, leaving 26 bases between them. CDR3 sequence reads: CASRPDTPRQPEDYGYTF. The CDR3 nucleotides read TGTGCCAGCAGGCCTGACACCCCTAGACAGCCGGAGGACTATGGCTACACCTTC.

The chain recombines TRBV10-3 with TRBJ1-1; 7 nucleotides align to TRBD1. The germline gives CDR1 ENHRY, CDR2 SYGVKD. Germline trimming cut 0 bases from V and 2 bases from J; bases unmatched to any gene: 3. The CDR3 length is 15 residues. CDR3 coding DNA: TGTGCCATCAGTGAGTCGGGGACAGTAAACACTGAAGCTTTCTTT. Its translation: CAISESGTVNTEAFF.

The rearrangement links TRBV5-4 to TRBJ2-5; 10 bases agree with TRBD2. CDR1 is SGHNT, CDR2 YYREEE, per germline (reference sequence). The junction had 8 bases not matched to a gene; V was cut back by 4 bases and J by 5 bases. The CDR3 is 15 amino acids. As DNA, the CDR3 is TGTGCCAGCAGCACTCCGGGACTAGCGAGGGAGACCCAGTACTTC. Translation gives CASSTPGLARETQYF. Full variable domain (outside the CDR3, taken from reference TRBV5-4 and TRBJ2-5): ETGVTQSPTHLIKTRGQQVTLRCSSQSGHNTVSWYQQALGQGPQFIFQYYREEENGRGNFPPRFSGLQFPNYSSELNVNALELDDSALYLCASSTPGLARETQYFGPGTRLLVL.

The chain couples TRBV7-2 to TRBJ1-2; unclear D gene. CDR3 length: 15 amino acids. V dropped 4 bases and J dropped 4 bases, with 16 bases sitting between them. Germline V gene lookup returns CDR1 SGHTA and CDR2 FQGNSA. CDR3 DNA: TGTGCCAGCAGCTCACTCAACCCGGGATTCTATGGCTACACCTTC. Its protein product is CASSSLNPGFYGYTF.

The genes are TRBV7-2 and TRBJ2-3; a possible D gene is TRBD1 (6 bases). V was pared by 2 bases and J by 12 bases, with 27 bases between. The CDR3 runs to 17 residues. CDR1 is SGHTA, CDR2 FQGNSA, per germline. CDR3 protein: CASSLRWVSGAANQQYF. CDR3 coding DNA: TGTGCCAGCAGCTTAAGATGGGTCTCAGGGGCCGCTAATCAACAGTATTTT.

This chain uses TRBV7-6 with TRBJ1-3, with 7 bases matching TRBD1. V was clipped by 7 bases and J by 3 bases; unmatched bases: 6. This CDR3 contains 14 residues. The germline CDR1 and CDR2 sequences are SGHVS and FNYEAQ. The CDR3 DNA reads TGTGCCAGCACCGAAGGGACAGTTGGAAACACCATATATTTT. This encodes CASTEGTVGNTIYF.

The V call is TRBV7-9, the J call TRBJ1-2, with TRBD1 identical over 9 bases. This CDR3 region has 15 residues. Germline CDR1 and CDR2: SEHNR and FQNEAQ (reference sequence). The trim removed 3 bases at V and 5 bases at J, leaving 7 bases unmatched. CDR3 amino acids: CASSFGQGSGYGYTF. The CDR3 coding sequence is TGTGCCAGCAGCTTCGGACAGGGGTCTGGGTATGGCTACACCTTC.

The chain combines TRBV7-6 with TRBJ2-1; D tentatively reads TRBD1 or TRBD2 (7 bases each). The CDR3 contains 15 residues. Germline V CDR1 and CDR2: SGHVS, FNYEAQ. V shed 5 bases and J shed 7 bases, with 18 bases lying between them. The chain's CDR3 is CASSPASGGVNEQFF. The CDR3, as DNA: TGTGCCAGCAGCCCCGCTTCAGGGGGGGTAAATGAGCAGTTCTTC.

The DNA of the CDR3 is TGTGCCAGCAGTTCCCGGACAGGGACGAACACTGAAGCTTTCTTT. Amino acids: CASSSRTGTNTEAFF. The V gene is TRBV12-3 or TRBV12-4, the J gene TRBJ1-1; the match to TRBD1 covers 8 bases. CDR3 length: 15 residues. The trim removed 4 bases at V and 1 base at J, leaving 5 bases unmatched.

The V and J genes are TRBV28 and TRBJ2-2; no definite D call. Trimming left V 6 bases short and J 0 bases short, with 14 bases between. Germline values: CDR1 MDHEN, CDR2 SYDVKM. This CDR3 is 16 amino acids long. The CDR3 DNA reads as TGTGCCAGCAGCCCTACGGAATTCGCGAACACCGGGGAGCTGTTTTTT. Protein product: CASSPTEFANTGELFF.

The J gene is TRBJ2-5, the V gene TRBV12-3 or TRBV12-4; D is perhaps TRBD2 (5 bases). The ends were cut back, 6 bases at V and 0 bases at J, with 8 bases in the middle. The CDR3 has 13 amino acids. The CDR3 DNA sequence: TGTGCCAGCAGCCCGGGGAACCAAGAGACCCAGTACTTC. Amino acids: CASSPGNQETQYF.

The chain employs TRBV23-1 and TRBJ2-5, with D uncertain. TRBV23-1 is placed among ORFs of uncertain function. CDR3 length: 13 residues. The V and J ends lost 7 bases and 5 bases respectively, with 14 bases between them. The CDR3 region is CASTMDSPETQYF. CDR3 coding DNA: TGCGCCAGCACGATGGATTCCCCTGAGACCCAGTACTTC.

The gene calls are TRBV3-1 and TRBJ2-5; D remains ambiguous. Germline V gene data show CDR1 as LGHDT and CDR2 as YNNKEL (reference sequence). The CDR3 covers 13 residues. V dropped 0 bases and J dropped 3 bases, with 5 bases sitting between them. DNA of the CDR3: TGTGCCAGCAGCCAAGACTTGGAAGAGACCCAGTACTTC. Translation: CASSQDLEETQYF.

The chain uses TRBV12-3 or TRBV12-4 and TRBJ1-2, with 8 nucleotides matching TRBD1. This CDR3 has 13 amino acids. J was trimmed by 5 bases and V by 7 bases; bases with no gene match: 6. In DNA, the CDR3 is TGTGCCAGCACCCAGGGGGCGTGGTATGGCTACACCTTC. It is translated as CASTQGAWYGYTF.

The chain recombines TRBV20-1 with TRBJ2-3; 11 nucleotides agree with TRBD2. Trimming took 4 bases from V and 0 from J; bases not matched to a gene: 12. The CDR3 sequence is 18 residues long. Germline lookup yields CDR1 DFQATT and CDR2 SNEGSKA (reference sequence). CDR3 sequence: CSAKLTSGADPSTDTQYF. The CDR3 coding sequence is TGCAGTGCTAAGTTGACTAGCGGGGCGGACCCTAGCACAGATACGCAGTATTTT.

This chain connects TRBV7-2 to TRBJ2-1; the D is unclear. Trimming shortened V by 1 base and J by 6 bases, and 7 bases separated the two germline ends. This CDR3 region has 13 residues. Germline V gene data show CDR1 as SGHTA and CDR2 as FQGNSA. The CDR3 sequence: CASSLGRRNEQFF. The DNA for the CDR3 is TGTGCCAGCAGCTTAGGACGGCGCAATGAGCAGTTCTTC. The full variable domain, in which reference TRBV7-2 and TRBJ2-1 provide the parts outside the CDR3, is GAGVSQSPSNKVTEKGKDVELRCDPISGHTALYWYRQSLGQGLEFLIYFQGNSAPDKSGLPSDRFSAERTGGSVSTLTIQRTQQEDSAVYLCASSLGRRNEQFFGPGTRLTVL.